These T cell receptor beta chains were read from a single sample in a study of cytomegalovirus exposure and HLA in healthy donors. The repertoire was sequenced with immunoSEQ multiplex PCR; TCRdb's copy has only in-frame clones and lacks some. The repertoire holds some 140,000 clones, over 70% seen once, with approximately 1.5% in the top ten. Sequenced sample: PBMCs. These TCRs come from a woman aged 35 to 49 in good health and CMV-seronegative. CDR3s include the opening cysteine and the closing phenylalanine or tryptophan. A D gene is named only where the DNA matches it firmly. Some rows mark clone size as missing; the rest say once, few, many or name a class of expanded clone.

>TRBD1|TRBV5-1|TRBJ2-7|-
TGCGCCAGCAGCCCACTGACAGGGAAGGACGAGCAGTACTTC
CASSPLTGKDEQYF
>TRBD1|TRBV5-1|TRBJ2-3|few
TGCGCCAGCAGCACTGACAGGGGGCCCACAGATACGCAGTATTTT
CASSTDRGPTDTQYF
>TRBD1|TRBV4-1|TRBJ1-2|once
TGCGCCAGCAGCCAAGTGGACAGGAGCTATGGCTACACCTTC
CASSQVDRSYGYTF
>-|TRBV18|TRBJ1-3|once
TGTGCCAGCTCACCAAAGGACTCCCGCTCTGGAAACACCATATATTTT
CASSPKDSRSGNTIYF
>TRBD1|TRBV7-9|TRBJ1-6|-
TGTGCCAGCAGCTTTGACAGGGGAGTCTCTAATTCACCCCTCCACTTT
CASSFDRGVSNSPLHF
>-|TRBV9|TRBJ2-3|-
TGTGCCAGCAGCGTAGCTGAGGGGGGGCGCACAGATACGCAGTATTTT
CASSVAEGGRTDTQYF
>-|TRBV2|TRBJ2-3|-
TGTGCCAGCAGACTGCAGACTAGCACAGATACGCAGTATTTT
CASRLQTSTDTQYF
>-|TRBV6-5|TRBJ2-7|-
TGTGCCAGCAGGAGGGTAAACTCCTACGAGCAGTACTTC
CASRRVNSYEQYF
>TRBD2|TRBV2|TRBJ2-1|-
TGTGCCAGCAGCTATACTAGCGGGGCCTTCAATGAGCAGTTCTTC
CASSYTSGAFNEQFF
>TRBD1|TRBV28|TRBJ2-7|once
TGTGCCAGCCAGGGACAGCCTAACGAGCAGTACTTC
CASQGQPNEQYF
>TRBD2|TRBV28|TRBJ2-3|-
TGTGCCAGCAGACCCTCAGCGGGGGGCCTGCGGGATACGCAGTATTTT
CASRPSAGGLRDTQYF
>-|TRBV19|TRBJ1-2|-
TGTGCCAGTTGGCGGTTTAACTATGGCTACACCTTC
CASWRFNYGYTF
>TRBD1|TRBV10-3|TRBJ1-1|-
TGTGCCGTGAGGGACCGGGACAGCGCCAAGTTATATGAAGCTTTCTTT
CAVRDRDSAKLYEAFF
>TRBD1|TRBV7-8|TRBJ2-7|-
TGTGCCAGCAGCTTAGAACGACAGGGGATCAACGAGCAGTACTTC
CASSLERQGINEQYF
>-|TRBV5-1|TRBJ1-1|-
TGCGCCAGCAGCCACTCCGGCGGGGATAACACTGAAGCTTTCTTT
CASSHSGGDNTEAFF
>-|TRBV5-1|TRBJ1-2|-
TGCGCCAGCAGCGCCCCTGACAGCCGCTACACCTTC
CASSAPDSRYTF
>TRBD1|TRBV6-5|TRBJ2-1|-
TGTGCCAGCAGTTATAATCAGGACAGGGTGTATGAGCAGTTCTTC
CASSYNQDRVYEQFF
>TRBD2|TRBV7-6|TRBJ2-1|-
TGTGCCAGCAGCTTATTCCCTAGCGGGGGAAACAATGAGCAGTTCTTC
CASSLFPSGGNNEQFF
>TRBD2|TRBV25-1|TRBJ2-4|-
TGTGCCAGCAGTGAGTTTAGCGGGGGCTCCAAAAACATTCAGTACTTC
CASSEFSGGSKNIQYF
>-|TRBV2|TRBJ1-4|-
TGTGCCAGCAGTGAATTTTTAACAGCCCTTTCAACTAATGAAAAACTGTTTTTT
CASSEFLTALSTNEKLFF
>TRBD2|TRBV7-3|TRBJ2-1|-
TGTGCCAGCAGCTCCGACACTAGCGGGGCCGTCAATGAGCAGTTCTTC
CASSSDTSGAVNEQFF
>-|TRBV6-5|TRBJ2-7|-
TGTGCCAGCGCCGCAAGAGGGAATTCCTACGAGCAGTACTTC
CASAARGNSYEQYF
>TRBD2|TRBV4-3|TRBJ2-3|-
TGCGCCAGCAGCCAAGATTCTTTAGCGGGGGGCACAGATACGCAGTATTTT
CASSQDSLAGGTDTQYF
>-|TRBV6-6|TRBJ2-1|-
TGTGCCAGCAGTTCGGACAACACGAATGAGCAGTTCTTC
CASSSDNTNEQFF
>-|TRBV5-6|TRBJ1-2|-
TGTGCCAGCAGCCCAAGACAGTTCCTATATGGCTACACCTTC
CASSPRQFLYGYTF
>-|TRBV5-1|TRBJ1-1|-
TGCGCCAGCAGCCGAGAGGGGGGGCTTAACACTGAAGCTTTCTTT
CASSREGGLNTEAFF
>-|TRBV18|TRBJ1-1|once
TGTGCCAGCTCACCAGAAATGACAGGGAACACTGAAGCTTTCTTT
CASSPEMTGNTEAFF
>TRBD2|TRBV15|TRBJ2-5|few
TGTGCCACCAGCGGGGGGGTTGTAACGGGGGGCCAAGAGACCCAGTACTTC
CATSGGVVTGGQETQYF
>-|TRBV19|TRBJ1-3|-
TGTGCCACCGGCTTGGACACCTTCTCTGGAAACACCATATATTTT
CATGLDTFSGNTIYF
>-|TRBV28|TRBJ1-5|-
TGTGCCAGCAAAGAGGCGAGCAATCAGCCCCAGCATTTT
CASKEASNQPQHF
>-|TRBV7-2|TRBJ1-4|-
TGTGCCAGCAGCTTAGCCACTATCGAAAAACTGTTTTTT
CASSLATIEKLFF
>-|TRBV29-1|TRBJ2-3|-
TGCAGCGTTGGCCCCGACAACACAGATACGCAGTATTTT
CSVGPDNTDTQYF
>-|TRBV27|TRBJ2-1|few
TGTGCCAGCAGTTTTACCGGAGGGGACAATGAGCAGTTCTTC
CASSFTGGDNEQFF
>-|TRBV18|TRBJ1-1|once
TGTGCCAGCTCACCAAAGGTCTCAGCGCTAGCGGGTGAAGCTTTCTTT
CASSPKVSALAGEAFF
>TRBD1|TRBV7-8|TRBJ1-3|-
TGTGCCAGCAGCTTCCTTTCCGGGACAGGTCGAAACACCATATATTTT
CASSFLSGTGRNTIYF
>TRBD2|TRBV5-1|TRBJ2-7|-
TGCGCCAGCAGCTTGACGGGGGACTATTCCGAGCAGTACTTC
CASSLTGDYSEQYF
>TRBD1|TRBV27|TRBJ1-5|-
TGTGCCAGCAGTTTATCAGGGGACAGTGCTCAGCATTTT
CASSLSGDSAQHF
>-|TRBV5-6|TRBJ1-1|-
TGTGCCAGCAGCTTTTGGGGGGGGTCGGGCACTGAAGCTTTCTTT
CASSFWGGSGTEAFF
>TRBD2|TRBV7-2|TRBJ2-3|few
TGTGCCAGCAGGATAGCGGGGGGGCCTGTCTCAGATACGCAGTATTTT
CASRIAGGPVSDTQYF
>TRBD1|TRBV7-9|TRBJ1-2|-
TGTGCCAGCAGCTCCCCACAGGGGAAAGCTAACTATGGCTACACCTTC
CASSSPQGKANYGYTF
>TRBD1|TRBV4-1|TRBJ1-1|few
TGCGCCAGCAGCCAAGTCGAGACAGGGGGCGAGCGTGGAGCTTTCTTT
CASSQVETGGERGAFF
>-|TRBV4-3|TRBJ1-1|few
TGCGCCAGCAGCCAAGATTCAACAGGGACGACTGAAGCTTTCTTT
CASSQDSTGTTEAFF
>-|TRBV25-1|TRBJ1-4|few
TGTGCCAGCAGTGATCCCCGTGGGAGAGCAACTAATGAAAAACTGTTTTTT
CASSDPRGRATNEKLFF
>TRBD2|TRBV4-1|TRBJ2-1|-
TGCGCCAGCAGCCAAGACGCTAGCGGGGGAAAAAACTCCTACAATGAGCAGTTCTTC
CASSQDASGGKNSYNEQFF
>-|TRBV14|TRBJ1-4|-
TGTGCCAGCAGCCAAAATCACGGGACTAATGAAAAACTGTTTTTT
CASSQNHGTNEKLFF
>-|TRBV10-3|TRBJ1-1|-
TGTGCCATCAGGGTAGGAGGGAACACTGAAGCTTTCTTT
CAIRVGGNTEAFF
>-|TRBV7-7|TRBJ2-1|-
TGTGCCAGCAGCTTAAACGGGGATGAGCAGTTCTTC
CASSLNGDEQFF
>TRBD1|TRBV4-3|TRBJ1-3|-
TGCGCCAGCAGCCAAACGGGGACAGGGAACTCTGGAAACACCATATATTTT
CASSQTGTGNSGNTIYF
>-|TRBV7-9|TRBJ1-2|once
TGTGCCAGCAGCTACGACAGGATCTCCTATGGCTACACCTTC
CASSYDRISYGYTF